This is a list of T cell receptor beta chains from one sample in a study of control samples from healthy donors and cancer patients. The protocol was immunoSEQ multiplex PCR, while the TCRdb copy is restricted to in-frame clones and leaves out a portion. The sample has 35,000 to 45,000 clones; over 65% are singletons. The sample taken for sequencing was blood. The receptors here all came from a man aged 60 to 75 in good health. CDR3s leave out the opening cysteine and the closing phenylalanine or tryptophan. Size is omitted from some rows. Given values are once, few, many or a class for expanded clones.

clone_size	v_call	j_call	cdr3_aa
few	TRBV7-9	TRBJ1-5	ASSFSGYNQPQH
NA	TRBV28	TRBJ1-6	ASRPGQLNSPLH
NA	TRBV6-5	TRBJ1-1	ASRGTGGNTEAF
few	TRBV5-6	TRBJ1-2	ASSRDRNYGYT
NA	TRBV7-9	TRBJ2-7	ASSSIGGSYSYEQY
NA	TRBV28	TRBJ1-1	AIDDTIRMNTEAF
NA	TRBV6-2/TRBV6-3	TRBJ1-1	ASSLGQNLLLNTEAF
NA	TRBV5-1	TRBJ1-2	ASSVSSNYGYT
once	TRBV7-9	TRBJ2-7	ASYRDTYEQY
NA	TRBV5-1	TRBJ1-5	ASSLTVNQPQH
once	TRBV11-2	TRBJ2-3	ASSYKRGSTDTQY
once	TRBV5-1	TRBJ2-1	ASSWGADNEQF
NA	TRBV27	TRBJ2-4	ASSFSGQGMNIQY
NA	TRBV5-1	TRBJ1-4	ASLGNRIEGSPNEKLF
NA	TRBV24-1	TRBJ2-1	ATSALGGSYNEQF
NA	TRBV6-5	TRBJ1-1	ASRARTGNTEAF
NA	TRBV11-2	TRBJ2-1	ASSFSEITYNEQF
NA	TRBV7-6	TRBJ2-7	ASSPGLLNYEQY
NA	TRBV5-8	TRBJ1-1	ASSPRGRNTEAF
NA	TRBV11-2	TRBJ1-2	ASRQGRGANYGYT
NA	TRBV19	TRBJ2-5	ASSTDSVGETQY
NA	TRBV28	TRBJ1-2	ASNSAADGYT
NA	TRBV19	TRBJ1-1	ASSLTDRGNTEAF
NA	TRBV5-8	TRBJ1-5	ASSLRIIGDQPQH
few	TRBV5-1	TRBJ1-4	ASSSEGFEKLF
NA	TRBV6-1	TRBJ1-2	ASSEALTEIYGYT
NA	TRBV28	TRBJ2-7	ASSWGVTGPSYEQY
NA	TRBV5-4	TRBJ1-2	ASSDDRGDYGYT
NA	TRBV7-2	TRBJ2-7	ASSFQAGVRSYEQY
NA	TRBV5-1	TRBJ2-3	ASSSTAGLGITDTQY
NA	TRBV6-1	TRBJ2-4	ASSEDGHPGDIQY
NA	TRBV7-9	TRBJ2-5	ASSFGGGHQETQY
NA	TRBV3-1/TRBV3-2	TRBJ2-1	ASSQRRVGDEQF
NA	TRBV12-3/TRBV12-4	TRBJ1-5	ASSSSSNQPQH
NA	TRBV6-5	TRBJ2-7	ATYSGAGGFYEQY
NA	TRBV5-1	TRBJ2-2	ASSRDRADTGELF
few	TRBV28	TRBJ1-5	ASSSQLDQPQH
NA	TRBV19	TRBJ2-7	ASSILYSGEWAYEQY
NA	TRBV5-1	TRBJ2-1	ASSLDHSGSYNEQF
NA	TRBV6-5	TRBJ1-5	ASSYGGVNQPQH
NA	TRBV30	TRBJ1-3	AWGLPSGNTIY
NA	TRBV19	TRBJ1-5	ASSTSPQGWGNQPQH
NA	TRBV2	TRBJ1-2	ASTTVGYT
NA	TRBV29-1	TRBJ2-1	SVEDFTGSDGLGQF
NA	TRBV2	TRBJ1-4	ASRGFSNEKLF
NA	TRBV23-1	TRBJ2-7	ASSQSKTGSSYEQY
NA	TRBV28	TRBJ1-5	ASFQGNNNQPQH
NA	TRBV7-8	TRBJ2-1	ASSSVGTSGYNEQF
NA	TRBV2	TRBJ2-5	ASSGYRISSETQY
NA	TRBV3-1/TRBV3-2	TRBJ2-3	ASSQPLAGGRTRAQY
NA	TRBV3-1/TRBV3-2	TRBJ2-3	ASSPTGDTQY
NA	TRBV19	TRBJ2-1	ASSWGGQGRNEQF
NA	TRBV28	TRBJ1-4	ASSLKSGPNEKLF
NA	TRBV11-2	TRBJ1-2	ASSPGAGAGGYT
NA	TRBV6-2/TRBV6-3	TRBJ1-2	ASSYWSDPYGYT